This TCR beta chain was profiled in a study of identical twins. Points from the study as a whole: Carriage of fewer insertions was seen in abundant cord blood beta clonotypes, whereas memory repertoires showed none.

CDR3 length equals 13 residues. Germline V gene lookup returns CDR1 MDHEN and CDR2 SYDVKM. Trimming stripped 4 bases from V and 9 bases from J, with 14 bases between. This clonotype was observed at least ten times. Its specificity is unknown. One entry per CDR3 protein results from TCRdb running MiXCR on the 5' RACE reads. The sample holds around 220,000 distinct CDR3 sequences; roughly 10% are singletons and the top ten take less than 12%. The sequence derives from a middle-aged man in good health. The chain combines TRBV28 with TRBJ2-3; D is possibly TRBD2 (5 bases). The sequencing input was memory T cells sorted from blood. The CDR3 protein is CASSSPTRSTQYF. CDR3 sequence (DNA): TGTGCCAGCAGTTCCCCTACTAGAAGCACGCAGTATTTT.